The rows below give T cell receptor beta chains drawn from one sample of a study of read filtering for tumor transcriptome and immune sequencing. Using its own MiXCR run on the reads, TCRdb lists one record per CDR3 protein. Of 90,000 to 95,000 distinct CDR3 sequences in the sample, 20% to 25% are singletons; the top ten hold roughly an eighth. Specimen: a population of CD138-negative cells sorted from bone marrow. The receptor source for this set is a donor at least 40 years old with multiple myeloma. CDR3s include the opening cysteine and the closing phenylalanine or tryptophan. A D gene is named only where the DNA matches it firmly. Size values are once, few and many counts, or a class for expanded clones, and some rows have none.

>TRBJ2-3|TRBV11-2|.|.
CASSLMAGVWTDTQYF
TGTGCCAGCAGCTTAATGGCAGGGGTGTGGACAGATACGCAGTATTTT
>TRBJ1-2|TRBV29-1|many|.
CSVDLSRNYGYTF
TGCAGCGTTGATCTCTCCAGGAACTATGGCTACACCTTC
>TRBJ2-2|TRBV6-2/TRBV6-3|many|TRBD1
CASRGTGYTGELFF
TGTGCCAGCAGGGGGACAGGTTACACCGGGGAGCTGTTTTTT
>TRBJ2-3|TRBV6-2/TRBV6-3|few|.
CASSYSMQDTQYF
TGTGCCAGCAGTTACTCGATGCAAGATACGCAGTATTTT
>TRBJ2-1|TRBV7-9|.|.
CASSLVLVGRTPAYNEQFF
TGTGCCAGCAGCTTAGTTTTGGTGGGTCGGACTCCGGCCTACAATGAGCAGTTCTTC
>TRBJ1-4|TRBV20-1|many|.
CSARGAGPNEKLFF
TGCAGTGCTAGAGGGGCAGGGCCAAATGAAAAACTGTTTTTT
>TRBJ2-7|TRBV28|few|.
CASSYGGQEQYF
TGTGCCAGCAGTTACGGGGGGCAGGAGCAGTACTTC
>TRBJ2-3|TRBV7-3|many|TRBD2
CASSWDYTDTQYF
TGTGCCAGCAGTTGGGACTACACAGATACGCAGTATTTT
>TRBJ1-4|TRBV20-1|many|.
CSATFRAGVEKLFF
TGCAGTGCCACTTTCCGGGCAGGAGTTGAAAAACTGTTTTTT
>TRBJ2-1|TRBV7-6|many|TRBD1
CASSRQGKVGYNEQFF
TGTGCCAGCAGCAGACAGGGGAAGGTGGGGTACAATGAGCAGTTCTTC
>TRBJ2-1|TRBV7-2|many|TRBD2
CASSSTGTSSNEQFF
TGTGCCAGCAGCTCCACCGGGACTAGCTCCAATGAGCAGTTCTTC
>TRBJ2-3|TRBV5-1|many|TRBD1
CASSWDRATDTQYF
TGCGCCAGCAGCTGGGACAGGGCCACAGATACGCAGTATTTT
>TRBJ2-1|TRBV3-1|.|TRBD2
CASGQVSGGGPQFF
TGTGCCAGCGGCCAAGTTAGCGGGGGGGGCCCGCAGTTCTTC
>TRBJ2-7|TRBV4-2|.|TRBD2
CASSQVYSGGVYEQYF
TGTGCCAGCAGCCAAGTCTACAGCGGGGGTGTCTACGAGCAGTACTTC
>TRBJ1-1|TRBV9|few|.
CASSVAIGNTEAFF
TGTGCCAGCAGCGTAGCTATCGGGAACACTGAAGCTTTCTTT
>TRBJ2-5|TRBV28|many|.
CASSLKFRSRETQYF
TGTGCCAGCAGTTTAAAGTTCCGCAGTAGGGAGACCCAGTACTTC
>TRBJ2-7|TRBV28|many|.
CASGTSLYEQYF
TGTGCCAGCGGGACGTCCTTATACGAGCAGTACTTC
>TRBJ2-3|TRBV7-9|many|TRBD2
CASSFRLAGAYTQYF
TGTGCCAGCAGCTTCCGACTAGCGGGCGCATATACGCAGTATTTT
>TRBJ1-1|TRBV29-1|many|.
CSVVTDIANTEAFF
TGCAGCGTGGTGACAGACATAGCGAACACTGAAGCTTTCTTT
>TRBJ2-1|TRBV5-1|many|.
CASSLAAGTYNEQFF
TGCGCCAGCAGCTTGGCGGCAGGGACCTACAATGAGCAGTTCTTC
>TRBJ2-3|TRBV20-1|few|.
CSGYVGGPKDTQYF
TGCAGTGGTTACGTCGGGGGACCAAAAGATACGCAGTATTTT
>TRBJ2-5|TRBV28|many|.
CASVESGLARETQYF
TGTGCCAGCGTAGAGAGCGGGCTCGCGAGGGAGACCCAGTACTTC
>TRBJ2-7|TRBV30|many|.
CAWSDGSYEQYF
TGTGCCTGGAGCGACGGCTCCTACGAGCAGTACTTC
>TRBJ2-1|TRBV27|many|.
CASSRQAGDNEQFF
TGTGCCAGCAGTCGACAGGCTGGGGACAATGAGCAGTTCTTC
>TRBJ1-1|TRBV21-1|.|.
CASSLQYMNTEALF
TGTGCCAGCAGTTTACAATACATGAACACTGAAGCTCTCTTT
>TRBJ2-1|TRBV5-1|.|TRBD1
CASSFRGRGRSEQFF
TGCGCCAGCAGCTTCAGGGGGCGGGGTAGAAGTGAGCAGTTCTTC
>TRBJ2-7|TRBV20-1|.|TRBD1
CSARGTGYSYEQYF
TGCAGTGCTAGAGGGACAGGGTACTCCTACGAGCAGTACTTC
>TRBJ2-1|TRBV6-6|many|.
CASSVYRAAWNEQFF
TGTGCCAGTAGCGTTTACAGGGCGGCGTGGAATGAGCAGTTCTTC
>TRBJ2-5|TRBV2|many|TRBD1
CASSLGQGGLMRETQYF
TGTGCCAGCAGCTTGGGACAGGGAGGCCTGATGAGAGAGACCCAGTACTTC